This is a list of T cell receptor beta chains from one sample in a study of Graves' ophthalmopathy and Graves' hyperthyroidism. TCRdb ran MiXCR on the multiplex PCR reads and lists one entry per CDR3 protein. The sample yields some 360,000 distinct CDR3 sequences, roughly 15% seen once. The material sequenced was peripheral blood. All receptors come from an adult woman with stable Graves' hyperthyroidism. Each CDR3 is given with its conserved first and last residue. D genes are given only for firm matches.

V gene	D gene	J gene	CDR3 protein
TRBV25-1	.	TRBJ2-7	CASSEVNSYEQYF
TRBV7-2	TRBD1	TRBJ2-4	CASSLLGTVLGNIQYF
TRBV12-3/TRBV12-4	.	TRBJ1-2	CASKPKDGYGYTF
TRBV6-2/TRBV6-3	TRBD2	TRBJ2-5	CASSYPPPNSGRDQETQYF
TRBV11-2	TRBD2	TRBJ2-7	CASSLEASGVYEQYF
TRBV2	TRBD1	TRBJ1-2	CASTILGGQYYGYTF
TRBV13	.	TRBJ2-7	CASSRGPGAKVEYF
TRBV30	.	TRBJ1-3	CAWSRPGSGNTIYF
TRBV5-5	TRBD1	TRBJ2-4	CASSLGQGISKNIQYF
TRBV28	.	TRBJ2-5	CASLRNGGGETQYF
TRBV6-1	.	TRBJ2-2	CASRTNTGELFF
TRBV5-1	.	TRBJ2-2	CASSFFRQQNTGELFF
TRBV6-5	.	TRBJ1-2	CASSYSGAPQFSYGYTF
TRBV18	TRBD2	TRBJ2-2	CASSPRLAGGPGELFF
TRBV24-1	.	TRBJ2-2	CATSALTGQNTGELFF
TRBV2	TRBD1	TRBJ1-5	CASRLGTGMRQPQHF
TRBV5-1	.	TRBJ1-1	CASSFQGGNTEAFF
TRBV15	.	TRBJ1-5	CATSRAKNQPQHF
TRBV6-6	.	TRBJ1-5	CARTTATVNSNQPQHF
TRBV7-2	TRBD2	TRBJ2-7	CATAGEGDPYEQYF
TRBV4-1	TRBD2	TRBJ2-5	CASSQSGALGIETQYF
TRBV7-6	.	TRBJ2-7	CASSLGADPTHYEQYF
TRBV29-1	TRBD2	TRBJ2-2	CSVSVAGATGELFF
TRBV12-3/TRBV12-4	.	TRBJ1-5	CASSFAYSNQPQHF
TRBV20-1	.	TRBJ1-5	CSASNNQPQHF
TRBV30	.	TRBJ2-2	CAWSVRYTGELFF
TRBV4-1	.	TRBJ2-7	CASSPFPGTMQYEQYF
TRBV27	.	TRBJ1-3	CASSPQDGNTIYF
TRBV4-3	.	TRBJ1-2	CASSRYRDLANYGYTF
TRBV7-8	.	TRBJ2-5	CASSSLFPGETQYF
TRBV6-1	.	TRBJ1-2	CASIPPTLVGYTF
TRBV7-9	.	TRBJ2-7	CASSRSESYYEQYF
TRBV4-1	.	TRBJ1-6	CASSQAGNGLSPLHF
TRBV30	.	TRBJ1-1	CAWSRGARTEAFF
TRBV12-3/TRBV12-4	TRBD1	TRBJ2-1	CASSRTGGSYNEQFF
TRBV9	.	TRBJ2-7	CASSVSQGTYEQYF
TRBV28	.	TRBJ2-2	CASSSGTNTGELFF
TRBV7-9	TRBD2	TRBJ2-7	CASSGLADEQYF
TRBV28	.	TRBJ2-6	CASSPATGIISGANVLTF
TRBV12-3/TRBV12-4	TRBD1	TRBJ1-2	CASSLYRDRVDGYTF
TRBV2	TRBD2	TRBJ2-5	CASTGAGGQETQYF
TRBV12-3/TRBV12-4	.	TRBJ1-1	CASSMDVWGTEAFF
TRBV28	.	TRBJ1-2	CASSFPQGYTF
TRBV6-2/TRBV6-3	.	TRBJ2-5	CASTYGDAQETQYF
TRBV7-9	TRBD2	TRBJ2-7	CASSFAGGNYEQYF
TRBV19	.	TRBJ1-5	CASSIEASVLPQHF
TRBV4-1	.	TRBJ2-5	CASSQGGPQETQYF
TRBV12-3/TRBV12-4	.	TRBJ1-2	CASSSYRAAYGYTF
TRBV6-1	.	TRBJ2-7	CASSARGLTYEQYF
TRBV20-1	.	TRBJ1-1	CSAPKYPPQGERTEAFF
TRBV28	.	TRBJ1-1	CASSSLTGRMNTEAFF
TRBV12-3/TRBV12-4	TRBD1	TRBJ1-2	CASSDRGRGYTF
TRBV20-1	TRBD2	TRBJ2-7	CSATGLAGDYEQYF
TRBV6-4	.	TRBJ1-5	CASSPLVGSYSNQPQHF
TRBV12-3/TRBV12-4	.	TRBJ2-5	CASSFEGVETQYF
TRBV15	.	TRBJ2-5	CATSRDRTSTETQYF
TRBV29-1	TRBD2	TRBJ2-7	CSVGFTSGSYEQYF
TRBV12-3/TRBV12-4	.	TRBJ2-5	CASSLAGGTSQTQYF
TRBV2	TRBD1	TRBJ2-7	CASREGGPEQYF